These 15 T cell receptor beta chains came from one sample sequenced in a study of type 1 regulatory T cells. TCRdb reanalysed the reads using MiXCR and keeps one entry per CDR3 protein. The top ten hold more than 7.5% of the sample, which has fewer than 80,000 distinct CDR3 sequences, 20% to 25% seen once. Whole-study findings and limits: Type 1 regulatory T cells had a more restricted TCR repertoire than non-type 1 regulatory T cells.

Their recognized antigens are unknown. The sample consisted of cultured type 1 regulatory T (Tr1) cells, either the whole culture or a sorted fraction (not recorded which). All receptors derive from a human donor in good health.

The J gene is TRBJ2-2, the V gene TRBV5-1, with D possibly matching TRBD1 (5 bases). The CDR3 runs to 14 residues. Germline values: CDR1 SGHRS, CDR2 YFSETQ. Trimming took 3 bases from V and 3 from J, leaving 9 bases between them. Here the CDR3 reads CASSSGQDTGELFF. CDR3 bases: TGCGCCAGCAGCTCCGGACAAGACACCGGGGAGCTGTTTTTT.

As DNA, the CDR3 is TGCAGTGCTGGCCGCCAGCGGGCGAACAATGAGCAGTTCTTC. Translated: CSAGRQRANNEQFF. The V and J genes are TRBV20-1 and TRBJ2-1, with D possibly matching TRBD2 (6 bases). The CDR3 covers 14 residues. The germline V gene has CDR1 DFQATT and CDR2 SNEGSKA (reference sequence). V was shortened by 5 bases and J by 5 bases, with 16 bases between the two germline ends.

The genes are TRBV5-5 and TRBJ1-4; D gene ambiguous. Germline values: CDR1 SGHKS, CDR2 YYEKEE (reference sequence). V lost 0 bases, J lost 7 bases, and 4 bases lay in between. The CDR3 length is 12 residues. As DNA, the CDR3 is TGTGCCAGCAGCTTGGCGGGTGAAAAACTGTTTTTT. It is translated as CASSLAGEKLFF.

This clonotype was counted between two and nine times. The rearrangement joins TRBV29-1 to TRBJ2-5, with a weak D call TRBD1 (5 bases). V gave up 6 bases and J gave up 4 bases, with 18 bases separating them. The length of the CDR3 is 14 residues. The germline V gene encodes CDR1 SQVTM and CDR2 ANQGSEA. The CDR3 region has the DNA TGCAGCGTCGCCTTTTGGTCAGGGCGAGAGACCCAGTACTTC. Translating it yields CSVAFWSGRETQYF.

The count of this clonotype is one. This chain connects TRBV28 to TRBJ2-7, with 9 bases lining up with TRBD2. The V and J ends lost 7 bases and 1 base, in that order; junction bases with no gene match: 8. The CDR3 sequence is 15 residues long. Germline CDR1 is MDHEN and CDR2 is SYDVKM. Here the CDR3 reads CASIGSLAGSYEQYF. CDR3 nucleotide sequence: TGTGCCAGCATAGGCTCTCTAGCGGGGTCCTACGAGCAGTACTTC.

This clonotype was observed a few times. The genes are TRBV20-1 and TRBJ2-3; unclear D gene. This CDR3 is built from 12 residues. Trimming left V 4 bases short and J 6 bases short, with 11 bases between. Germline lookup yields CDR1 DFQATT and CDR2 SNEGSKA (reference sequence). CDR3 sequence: CSATQVGDTQYF. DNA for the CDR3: TGCAGTGCTACCCAAGTGGGTGATACGCAGTATTTT.

CDR3 coding DNA: TGTGCCAGCAGTTTTGGGGGATCGGGTCAGCCCCAGCATTTT. This codes for CASSFGGSGQPQHF. This chain uses TRBV28 with TRBJ1-5, with D possibly being TRBD1 (5 bases). There are 14 residues in the CDR3. The germline gives CDR1 MDHEN, CDR2 SYDVKM. The V end was cut by 3 bases, the J end by 6 bases, with 12 bases between.

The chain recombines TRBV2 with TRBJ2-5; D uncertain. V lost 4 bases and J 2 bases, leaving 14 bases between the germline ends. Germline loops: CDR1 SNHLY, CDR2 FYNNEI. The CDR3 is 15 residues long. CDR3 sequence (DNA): TGTGCCAGCAGTGTGAACATCGAGAGGCAAGAGACCCAGTACTTC. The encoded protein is CASSVNIERQETQYF. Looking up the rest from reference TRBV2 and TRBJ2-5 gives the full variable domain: EPEVTQTPSHQVTQMGQEVILRCVPISNHLYFYWYRQILGQKVEFLVSFYNNEISEKSEIFDDQFSVERPDGSNFTLKIRSTKLEDSAMYFCASSVNIERQETQYFGPGTRLLVL.

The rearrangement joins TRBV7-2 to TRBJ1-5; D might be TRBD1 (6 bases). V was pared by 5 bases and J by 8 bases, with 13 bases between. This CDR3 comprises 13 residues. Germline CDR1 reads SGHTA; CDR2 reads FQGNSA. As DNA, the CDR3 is TGTGCCAGCAGCGCGGACAGAAAAGAGCCCCAGCATTTT. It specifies CASSADRKEPQHF.

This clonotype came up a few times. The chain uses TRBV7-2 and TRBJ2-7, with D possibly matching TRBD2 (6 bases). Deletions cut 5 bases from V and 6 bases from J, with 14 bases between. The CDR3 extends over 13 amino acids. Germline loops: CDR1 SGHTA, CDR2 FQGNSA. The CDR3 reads CASSTRREAEQYF. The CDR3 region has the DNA TGTGCCAGCAGCACTCGGAGGGAGGCCGAGCAGTACTTC. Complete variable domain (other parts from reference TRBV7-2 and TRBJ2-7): GAGVSQSPSNKVTEKGKDVELRCDPISGHTALYWYRQSLGQGLEFLIYFQGNSAPDKSGLPSDRFSAERTGGSVSTLTIQRTQQEDSAVYLCASSTRREAEQYFGPGTRLTVT.

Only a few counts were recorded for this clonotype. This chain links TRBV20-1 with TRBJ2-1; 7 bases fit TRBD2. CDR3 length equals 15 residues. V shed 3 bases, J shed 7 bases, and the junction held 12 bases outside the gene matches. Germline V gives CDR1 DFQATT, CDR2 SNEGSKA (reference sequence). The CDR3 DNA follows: TGCAGTGCTAGTAAGGCTAGCGGACTACAGAATGAGCAGTTCTTC. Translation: CSASKASGLQNEQFF.

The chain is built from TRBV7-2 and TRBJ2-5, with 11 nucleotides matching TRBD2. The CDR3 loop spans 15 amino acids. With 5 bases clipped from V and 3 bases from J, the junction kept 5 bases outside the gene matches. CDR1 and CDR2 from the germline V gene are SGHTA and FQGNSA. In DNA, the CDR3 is TGTGCCAGCAGCCCACGACTAGCGGGAAAAGAGACCCAGTACTTC. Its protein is CASSPRLAGKETQYF.

CDR3 DNA: TGTGCCACCAGAGGGACCCAAAACATTCAGTACTTC. Protein: CATRGTQNIQYF. The chain is built from TRBV19 and TRBJ2-4; either TRBD1 or TRBD2 may fit D (5 bases each). This CDR3 is 12 amino acids long. The V end lost 10 bases, the J end lost 5 bases, and 12 bases lay between the germline ends. Germline V gene lookup returns CDR1 LNHDA and CDR2 SQIVND (reference sequence).

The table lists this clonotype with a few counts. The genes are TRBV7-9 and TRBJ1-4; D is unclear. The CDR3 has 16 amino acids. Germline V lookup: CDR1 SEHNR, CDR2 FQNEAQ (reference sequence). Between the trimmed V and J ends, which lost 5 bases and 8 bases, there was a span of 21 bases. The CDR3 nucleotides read TGTGCCAGCAGCCCAGAACGAGGCCAGTCGTGGGAAAAACTGTTTTTT. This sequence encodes CASSPERGQSWEKLFF.

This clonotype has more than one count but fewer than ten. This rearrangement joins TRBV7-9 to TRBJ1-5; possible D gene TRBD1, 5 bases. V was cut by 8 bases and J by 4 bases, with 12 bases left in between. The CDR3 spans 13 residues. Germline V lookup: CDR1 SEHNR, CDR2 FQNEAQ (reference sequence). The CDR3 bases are TGTGCCAGCGGATCAGGGAATAATCAGCCCCAGCATTTT. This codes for CASGSGNNQPQHF.